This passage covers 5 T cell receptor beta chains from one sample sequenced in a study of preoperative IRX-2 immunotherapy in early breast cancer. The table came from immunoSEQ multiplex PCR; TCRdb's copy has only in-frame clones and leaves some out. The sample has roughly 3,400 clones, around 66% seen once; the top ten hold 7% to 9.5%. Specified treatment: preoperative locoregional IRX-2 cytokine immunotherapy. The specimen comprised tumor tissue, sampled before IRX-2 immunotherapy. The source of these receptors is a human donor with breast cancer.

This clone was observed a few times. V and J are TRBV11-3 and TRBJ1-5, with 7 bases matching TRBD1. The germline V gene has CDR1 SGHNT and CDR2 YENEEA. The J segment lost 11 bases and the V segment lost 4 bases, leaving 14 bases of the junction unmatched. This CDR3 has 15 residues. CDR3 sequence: CASSSTGAGDQAQHF. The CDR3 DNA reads TGTGCCAGCAGCTCAACAGGGGCGGGAGATCAAGCCCAGCATTTT.

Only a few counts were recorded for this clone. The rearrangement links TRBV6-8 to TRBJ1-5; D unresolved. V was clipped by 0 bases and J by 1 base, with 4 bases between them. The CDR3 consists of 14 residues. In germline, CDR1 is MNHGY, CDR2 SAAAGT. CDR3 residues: CASSYSASNQPQHF. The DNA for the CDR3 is TGTGCCAGCAGTTACTCAGCGAGCAATCAGCCCCAGCATTTT.

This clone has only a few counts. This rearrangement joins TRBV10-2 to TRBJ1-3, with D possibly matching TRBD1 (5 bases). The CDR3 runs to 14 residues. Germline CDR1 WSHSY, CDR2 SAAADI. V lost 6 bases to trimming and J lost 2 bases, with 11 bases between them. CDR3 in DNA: TGCGCCAGCAGGACCGGGACGGCTGGAAACACCATATATTTT. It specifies CASRTGTAGNTIYF.

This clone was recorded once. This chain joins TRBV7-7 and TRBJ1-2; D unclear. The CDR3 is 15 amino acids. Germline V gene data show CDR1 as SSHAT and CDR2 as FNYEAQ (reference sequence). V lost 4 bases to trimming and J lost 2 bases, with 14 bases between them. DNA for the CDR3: TGTGCCAGCAGCTCGTACAAGGACCTCAACTATGGCTACACCTTC. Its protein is CASSSYKDLNYGYTF.

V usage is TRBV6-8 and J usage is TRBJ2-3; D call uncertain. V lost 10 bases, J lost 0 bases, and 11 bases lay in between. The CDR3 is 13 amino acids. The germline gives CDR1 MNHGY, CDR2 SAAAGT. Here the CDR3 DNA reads TGTGCCACAAGAGAGGCTAGCACAGATACGCAGTATTTT. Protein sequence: CATREASTDTQYF.